This T cell receptor (beta chain) was sequenced for a study of T cells in Graves' hyperthyroidism and ophthalmopathy. General study results and limits: Among clonotypes expanded in thyroid above 0.001, most were also found in blood.

Newly diagnosed patients aged 18 to 65 had hyperthyroidism of under 2 months' duration. The study based diagnoses on clinical symptoms, serum thyroxine and TRAb, thyroid ultrasound and orbital computed tomography. This blood was taken when hyperthyroidism was first diagnosed, before any ophthalmopathy symptoms existed. Amplification of TCR beta CDR3 regions used RNA as the template. When the TCR CDR3 underwent first-round RT-PCR, the HTBI primer set was used. MiXCR was run by TCRdb on the multiplex PCR reads, yielding one entry per CDR3 protein. The sample shows 250,000 or so distinct CDR3 sequences, approximately 16% of them seen only once. The CDR3 runs 13 residues. V dropped 3 bases and J dropped 3 bases, with 8 bases sitting between them. This clonotype was observed at least ten times. Its antigen is unidentified.

The sample was blood. The chain is built from TRBV12-3 or TRBV12-4 and TRBJ1-1; D uncertain. The receptor's source is a woman aged 50 to 65 with Graves' hyperthyroidism that later progressed to Graves' ophthalmopathy. DNA of the CDR3: TGTGCCAGCAGTTTCGGGAGGGACACTGAAGCTTTCTTT. This codes for CASSFGRDTEAFF.